This entry is about one TCR beta chain. Its antigen is still unknown. A second roughly 6 to 11 cycle PCR used barcoded and J-beta primers. TCRdb re-called the 5' RACE reads with MiXCR, one entry per CDR3 protein. The sample includes some 700,000 distinct CDR3 sequences, 43% of them seen just once. Trimming shortened V by 8 bases and J by 3 bases, and 17 bases separated the two germline ends. The CDR3 is made up of 15 amino acids. Germline V gene sequence: CDR1 MNHEY, CDR2 SVGAGI. The sample originates from a study of blood T cells in healthy people across ages. For the study at large: When template switching was applied, about one barcoded beta molecule was captured per two T cells.

Each donor gave roughly 9.1 milliliters of peripheral blood. Overall study findings and caveats: Those diversity estimates obtained from one million T cells were thought to be underestimates. The recorded TCR beta diversity per million T cells decreased in a roughly linear manner with age.

Specimen: blood. The receptor was derived from a woman aged 55-70 years in good health. The chain employs TRBV6-5 and TRBJ2-1; D might be TRBD1 or TRBD2, each matching 6 bases. CDR3: CASRPRGGDYNEQFF. For the CDR3, the DNA is TGTGCCAGCCGCCCCAGGGGCGGGGACTACAATGAGCAGTTCTTC.